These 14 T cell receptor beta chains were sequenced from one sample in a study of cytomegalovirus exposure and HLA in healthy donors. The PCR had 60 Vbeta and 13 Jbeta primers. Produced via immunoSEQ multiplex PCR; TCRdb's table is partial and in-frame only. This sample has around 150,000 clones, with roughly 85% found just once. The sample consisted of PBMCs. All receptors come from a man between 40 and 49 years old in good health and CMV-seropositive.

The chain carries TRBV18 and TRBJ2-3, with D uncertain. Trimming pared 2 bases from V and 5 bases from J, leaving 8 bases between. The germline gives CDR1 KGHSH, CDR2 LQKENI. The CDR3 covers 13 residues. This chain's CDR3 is CASSPSSGDTQYF. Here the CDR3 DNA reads TGTGCCAGCTCACCAAGTTCGGGAGATACGCAGTATTTT.

As DNA, the CDR3 is TGTGCCTGGTGGCGGGTACCCGGGACAGGGCCTCGACAAGAGACCCAGTACTTC. It translates to CAWWRVPGTGPRQETQYF. The chain uses TRBV30 and TRBJ2-5; 9 nucleotides agree with TRBD1. Germline CDR1 is GTSNPN and CDR2 is SVGIG (reference sequence). The J segment lost 2 bases and the V segment lost 5 bases, leaving 18 bases of the junction unmatched. The CDR3 loop spans 18 amino acids.

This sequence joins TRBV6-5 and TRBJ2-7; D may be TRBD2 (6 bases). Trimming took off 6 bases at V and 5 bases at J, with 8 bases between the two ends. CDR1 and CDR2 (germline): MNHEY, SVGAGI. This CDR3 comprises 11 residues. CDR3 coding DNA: TGTGCCAGCAGGAAGCGGGACGAGCAGTACTTC. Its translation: CASRKRDEQYF.

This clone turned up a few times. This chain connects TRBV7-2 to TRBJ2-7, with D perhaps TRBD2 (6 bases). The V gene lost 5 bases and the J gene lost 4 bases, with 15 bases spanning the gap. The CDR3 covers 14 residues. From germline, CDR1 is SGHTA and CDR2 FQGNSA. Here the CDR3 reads CASSTRRSGYEQYF. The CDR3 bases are TGTGCCAGCAGCACTCGTCGAAGCGGGTACGAGCAGTACTTC.

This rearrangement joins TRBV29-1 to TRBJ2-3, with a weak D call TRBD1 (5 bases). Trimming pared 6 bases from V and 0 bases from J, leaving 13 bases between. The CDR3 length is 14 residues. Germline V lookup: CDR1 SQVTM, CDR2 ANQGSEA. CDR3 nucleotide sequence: TGCAGCGTGTTGGGGCCCCAGAGCACAGATACGCAGTATTTT. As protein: CSVLGPQSTDTQYF.

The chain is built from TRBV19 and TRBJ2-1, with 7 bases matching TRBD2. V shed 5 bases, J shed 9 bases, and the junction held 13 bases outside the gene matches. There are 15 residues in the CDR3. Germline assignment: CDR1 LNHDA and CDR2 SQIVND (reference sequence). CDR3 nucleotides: TGTGCCAGTAGTTTAGGACTAGAGTGTACTCGTGAGCAGTTCTTC. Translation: CASSLGLECTREQFF.

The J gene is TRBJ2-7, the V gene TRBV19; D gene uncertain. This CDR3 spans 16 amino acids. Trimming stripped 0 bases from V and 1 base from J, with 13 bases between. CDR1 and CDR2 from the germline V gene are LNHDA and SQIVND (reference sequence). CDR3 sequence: CASSIDWPVLSYEQYF. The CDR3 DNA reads TGTGCCAGTAGTATAGATTGGCCAGTTCTTTCCTACGAGCAGTACTTC.

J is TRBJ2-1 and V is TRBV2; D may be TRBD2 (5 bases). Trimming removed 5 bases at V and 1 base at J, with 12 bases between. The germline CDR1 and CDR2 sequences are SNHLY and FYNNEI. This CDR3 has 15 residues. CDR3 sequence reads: CASSRNTGSYNEQFF. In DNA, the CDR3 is TGTGCCAGCAGTCGAAATACGGGGTCCTACAATGAGCAGTTCTTC.

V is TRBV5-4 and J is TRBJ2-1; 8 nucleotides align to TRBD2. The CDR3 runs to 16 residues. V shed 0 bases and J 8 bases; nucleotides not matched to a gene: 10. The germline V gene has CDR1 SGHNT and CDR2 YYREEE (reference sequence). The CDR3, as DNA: TGTGCCAGCAGCTTGGTTTATACGGGAGGGGGGGATGAGCAGTTCTTC. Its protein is CASSLVYTGGGDEQFF. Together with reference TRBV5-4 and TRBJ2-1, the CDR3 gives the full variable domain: ETGVTQSPTHLIKTRGQQVTLRCSSQSGHNTVSWYQQALGQGPQFIFQYYREEENGRGNFPPRFSGLQFPNYSSELNVNALELDDSALYLCASSLVYTGGGDEQFFGPGTRLTVL.

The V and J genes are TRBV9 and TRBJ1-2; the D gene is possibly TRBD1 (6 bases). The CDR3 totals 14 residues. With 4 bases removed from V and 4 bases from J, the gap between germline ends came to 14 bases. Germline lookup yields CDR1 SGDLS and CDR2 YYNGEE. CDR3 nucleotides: TGTGCCAGCAGCCAAACGGGACAAGCCTATGGCTACACCTTC. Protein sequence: CASSQTGQAYGYTF.

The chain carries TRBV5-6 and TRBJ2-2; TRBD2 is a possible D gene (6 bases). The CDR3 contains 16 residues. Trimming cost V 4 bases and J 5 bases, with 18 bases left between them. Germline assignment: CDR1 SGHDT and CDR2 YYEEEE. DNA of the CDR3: TGTGCCAGCAGCGTGGGAAGGGGAGGTCCAACCGGGGAGCTGTTTTTT. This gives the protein CASSVGRGGPTGELFF.

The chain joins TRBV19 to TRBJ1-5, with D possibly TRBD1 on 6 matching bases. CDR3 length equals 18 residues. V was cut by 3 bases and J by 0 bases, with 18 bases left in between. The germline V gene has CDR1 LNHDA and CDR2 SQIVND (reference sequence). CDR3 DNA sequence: TGTGCCAGTAGTATGTACGGGGACACTTTTTATAGCAATCAGCCCCAGCATTTT. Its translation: CASSMYGDTFYSNQPQHF. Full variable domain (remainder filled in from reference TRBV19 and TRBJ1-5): DGGITQSPKYLFRKEGQNVTLSCEQNLNHDAMYWYRQDPGQGLRLIYYSQIVNDFQKGDIAEGYSVSREKKESFPLTVTSAQKNPTAFYLCASSMYGDTFYSNQPQHFGDGTRLSIL.

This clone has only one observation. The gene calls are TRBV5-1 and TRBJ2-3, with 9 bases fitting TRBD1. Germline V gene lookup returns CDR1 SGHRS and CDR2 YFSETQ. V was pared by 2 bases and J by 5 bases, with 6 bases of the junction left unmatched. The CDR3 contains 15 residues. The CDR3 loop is CASSLLTGGIDTQYF. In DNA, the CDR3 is TGCGCCAGCAGCTTACTGACAGGGGGGATAGATACGCAGTATTTT.

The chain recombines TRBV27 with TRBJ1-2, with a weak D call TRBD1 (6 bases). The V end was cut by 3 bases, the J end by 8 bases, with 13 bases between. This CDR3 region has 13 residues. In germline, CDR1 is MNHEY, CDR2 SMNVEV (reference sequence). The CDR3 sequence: CASSFGGAGGYTF. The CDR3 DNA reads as TGTGCCAGCAGTTTTGGGGGGGCCGGGGGCTACACCTTC.